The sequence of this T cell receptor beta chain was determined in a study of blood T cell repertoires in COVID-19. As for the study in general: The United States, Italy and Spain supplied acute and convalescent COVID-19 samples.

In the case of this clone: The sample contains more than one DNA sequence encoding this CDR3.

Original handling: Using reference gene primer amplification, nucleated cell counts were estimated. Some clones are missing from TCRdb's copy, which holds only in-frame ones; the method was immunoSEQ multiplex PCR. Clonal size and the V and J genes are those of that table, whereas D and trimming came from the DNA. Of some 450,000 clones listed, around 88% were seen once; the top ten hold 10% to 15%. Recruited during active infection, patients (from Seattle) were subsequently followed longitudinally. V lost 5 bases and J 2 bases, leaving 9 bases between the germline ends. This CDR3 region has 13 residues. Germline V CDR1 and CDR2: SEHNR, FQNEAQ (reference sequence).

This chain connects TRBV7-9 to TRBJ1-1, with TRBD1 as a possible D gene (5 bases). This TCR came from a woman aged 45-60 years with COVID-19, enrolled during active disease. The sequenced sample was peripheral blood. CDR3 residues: CASSPGGNTEAFF. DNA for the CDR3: TGTGCCAGCAGCCCCGGGGGAAACACTGAAGCTTTCTTT.